The clone carrying this T cell receptor beta chain has more than one count but fewer than ten. The sample belongs to a study of blood T cell repertoires in COVID-19. Across the study: Researchers got acute and convalescent COVID-19 samples from the United States, Italy and Spain. Sample material is recorded as cDNA or gDNA derived from T cells, B-cell-depleted T cells, or PBMCs.

The ends were cut back, 1 base at V and 2 bases at J, with 6 bases in the middle. There are 14 residues in the CDR3. Germline CDR1 is SGHNT and CDR2 is YYREEE (reference sequence). Authors' analysis steps: Cell counts per sample came from amplifying reference gene primers. Repertoires were generated with immunoSEQ multiplex PCR, while TCRdb's copy carries only in-frame clones and drops some. For V, J and clone size, that table is used; D and trimming come from the DNA. This table has 95,000 to 100,000 clones, 80% to 95% appearing once. The chain combines TRBV5-4 with TRBJ1-4; D is unresolved. The sequence derives from a man aged 50-59 years with active COVID-19. Input material: peripheral blood. The CDR3, as DNA: TGTGCCAGCAGCTTGTGGACTACTAATGAAAAACTGTTTTTT. It is translated as CASSLWTTNEKLFF. The entire variable domain, with the rest obtained from reference TRBV5-4 and TRBJ1-4, is as follows: ETGVTQSPTHLIKTRGQQVTLRCSSQSGHNTVSWYQQALGQGPQFIFQYYREEENGRGNFPPRFSGLQFPNYSSELNVNALELDDSALYLCASSLWTTNEKLFFGSGTQLSVL.